This record covers a single T cell receptor beta chain. These data originate in a study of blood T cell repertoires in COVID-19. Background on the study: The samples span acute and convalescent COVID-19 from the United States, Italy and Spain. Sample material is recorded as cDNA or gDNA derived from T cells, B-cell-depleted T cells, or PBMCs.

Under the authors' procedure: From reference gene primer amplification, estimates of nucleated cell counts were derived. The protocol was immunoSEQ multiplex PCR, while the TCRdb copy is restricted to in-frame clones and leaves out a portion. The DNA was the basis for D and trimming; V, J and clone size are from that table. The data contain approximately 320,000 clones, 85% of them singletons. V dropped 7 bases and J dropped 6; count of bases not matched to a gene: 7. The V gene's germline CDR1 is MNHEY and CDR2 SVGAGI. The CDR3 loop spans 13 amino acids. The chain carries TRBV6-5 and TRBJ1-2; 8 positions agree with TRBD1. The TCR originated in a human donor in a cohort sampled during active COVID-19. The sequenced material came from peripheral blood. CDR3 sequence: CASTPGGGDGYTF. The CDR3 DNA reads as TGTGCCAGCACCCCAGGGGGCGGCGATGGCTACACCTTC.